These 27 T cell receptor beta chains share one sample of origin, sequenced in a study of T-cell reconstitution after alpha-beta-depleted transplantation in children. This sample's TCRbeta library carried unique molecular identifier barcodes. MiXCR, run by TCRdb on the PCR reads, gives a single entry per CDR3 protein. This repertoire shows about 200,000 distinct CDR3 sequences, 13% to 15% found once; its top ten account for around 14%. The source material was PBMCs from the stem cell graft donor, sampled from the stem cell graft. The source is a human donor who donated a stem cell graft to a child with acute lymphoblastic leukemia.

The chain uses TRBV10-3 and TRBJ2-1; 10 bases agree with TRBD2. Per the germline V gene, CDR1 is ENHRY and CDR2 is SYGVKD. V trimming: 2 bases; J trimming: 4 bases; junction bases outside the gene matches: 8. The CDR3 totals 17 residues. For the CDR3, the DNA is TGTGCCATCAGTGAGCGAGGACTAGCGGAGCTTTACAATGAGCAGTTCTTC. Encoded protein: CAISERGLAELYNEQFF.

The chain joins TRBV7-9 to TRBJ2-7, with 9 positions matching TRBD1. Germline V gene data show CDR1 as SEHNR and CDR2 as FQNEAQ (reference sequence). The V and J ends lost 6 bases and 5 bases, in that order; junction bases with no gene match: 17. This CDR3 comprises 17 residues. The CDR3 sequence: CASRAGLTRDREDEQYF. The CDR3 DNA reads as TGTGCCAGCAGAGCGGGACTGACCCGGGACAGGGAGGACGAGCAGTACTTC.

Here the CDR3 reads CASSTLAGGDTQYF. Written as DNA, the CDR3 is TGTGCCAGCAGCACTCTAGCGGGAGGAGATACGCAGTATTTT. The chain recombines TRBV7-7 with TRBJ2-3; TRBD2 agrees at 11 bases. This CDR3 region has 14 residues. CDR1 and CDR2 from the germline V gene are SSHAT and FNYEAQ (reference sequence). V dropped 5 bases and J dropped 5; count of bases not matched to a gene: 3.

This clonotype has ten or more counts. The chain couples TRBV29-1 to TRBJ2-1, with TRBD2 matching 9 bases. CDR3 length: 15 amino acids. Germline V lookup: CDR1 SQVTM, CDR2 ANQGSEA. V lost 0 bases, J lost 7 bases, and 7 bases stayed unmatched. The CDR3 loop is CSVEDRLTSGNEQFF. In DNA, the CDR3 is TGCAGCGTTGAAGATCGGTTAACTAGCGGGAATGAGCAGTTCTTC.

This clonotype was observed many times. Here the CDR3 DNA reads TGTGCCAGCAGCCCACTGGGGCTAACCTCTGGAAACACCATATATTTT. Translating it yields CASSPLGLTSGNTIYF. The chain links TRBV7-6 to TRBJ1-3, with a weak D call TRBD1 (5 bases). Trimming pared 5 bases from V and 0 bases from J, leaving 14 bases between. The CDR3 has 16 residues. Per germline, CDR1 SGHVS and CDR2 FNYEAQ.

In its sample, this clonotype was seen a few times. The rearrangement links TRBV9 to TRBJ2-1, with 10 bases aligning to TRBD1. The V segment lost 4 bases and the J segment 10 bases; nucleotides outside the gene matches: 8. The CDR3 totals 14 residues. CDR1 is SGDLS and CDR2 is YYNGEE in the germline V gene. The CDR3 loop reads CASSPLTGGSEQFF. The CDR3 coding sequence is TGTGCCAGCAGCCCCCTGACAGGGGGCAGCGAGCAGTTCTTC.

This clonotype was detected many times. The chain employs TRBV5-6 and TRBJ1-5; no definite D call. V gave up 2 bases and J gave up 6 bases, with 18 bases separating them. The length of the CDR3 is 16 residues. Looked up from germline, CDR1 is SGHDT and CDR2 is YYEEEE. The CDR3: CASSFSSARGGQPQHF. For the CDR3, the DNA is TGTGCCAGCAGCTTCAGCTCTGCGCGCGGAGGTCAGCCCCAGCATTTT. The full variable domain, in which reference TRBV5-6 and TRBJ1-5 provide the parts outside the CDR3, is DAGVTQSPTHLIKTRGQQVTLRCSPKSGHDTVSWYQQALGQGPQFIFQYYEEEERQRGNFPDRFSGHQFPNYSSELNVNALLLGDSALYLCASSFSSARGGQPQHFGDGTRLSIL.

This clonotype was detected ten times or more. The genes are TRBV7-9 and TRBJ2-5, with 7 bases that match TRBD1. The CDR3 is 14 residues long. Losses at the gene ends were 4 bases for V and 5 bases for J; bases not matched to a gene: 7. Germline V lookup: CDR1 SEHNR, CDR2 FQNEAQ (reference sequence). CDR3 DNA: TGTGCCAGCAGCTCCTGGACAGGTCGGGAGACCCAGTACTTC. Protein: CASSSWTGRETQYF.

The chain employs TRBV7-6 and TRBJ2-1, with 8 bases aligning to TRBD2. Unmatched junction bases numbered 6, after V lost 3 bases and J lost 5 bases. Germline V gives CDR1 SGHVS, CDR2 FNYEAQ. The CDR3 spans 15 residues. The CDR3 nucleotides are TGTGCCAGCAGCTTTGGCGGGGGGTCCCACAATGAGCAGTTCTTC. It encodes CASSFGGGSHNEQFF. The entire variable domain, with the rest obtained from reference TRBV7-6 and TRBJ2-1, is as follows: GAGVSQSPRYKVTKRGQDVALRCDPISGHVSLYWYRQALGQGPEFLTYFNYEAQQDKSGLPNDRFSAERPEGSISTLTIQRTEQRDSAMYRCASSFGGGSHNEQFFGPGTRLTVL.

This clonotype was detected many times. The chain recombines TRBV5-6 with TRBJ2-7, with 11 bases matching TRBD1. The V gene end was trimmed by 2 bases and the J gene end by 3 bases; junction bases not matched to a gene: 4. The germline V gene has CDR1 SGHDT and CDR2 YYEEEE. CDR3 length: 15 amino acids. CDR3 residues: CASSLPGQGVYEQYF. CDR3 sequence (DNA): TGTGCCAGCAGCTTACCGGGACAGGGGGTCTACGAGCAGTACTTC.

This clonotype was observed at least ten times. The rearrangement joins TRBV7-9 to TRBJ1-2, with TRBD1 matching 12 bases. The CDR3 length is 15 residues. The germline gives CDR1 SEHNR, CDR2 FQNEAQ (reference sequence). V lost 0 bases to trimming and J lost 7 bases; unmatched junction nucleotides: 3. The CDR3 bases are TGTGCCAGCAGCTTAGCGGGACAGGGGGCACGTGGCTACACCTTC. It encodes CASSLAGQGARGYTF.

This clonotype was seen at least ten times. The rearrangement uses TRBV10-1 and TRBJ2-2, with 9 bases aligning to TRBD1. CDR3 size: 15 residues. The V gene end was trimmed by 6 bases and the J gene end by 4 bases; junction bases not matched to a gene: 6. The germline gives CDR1 WNHNN, CDR2 SYGVQD (reference sequence). Written as DNA, the CDR3 is TGCGCCAGCAGGAAGGACAGGGGATTCACCGGGGAGCTGTTTTTT. Encoded protein: CASRKDRGFTGELFF.

This clonotype has only one observation. This may come from a read error, since a much larger clone is one base off. The chain couples TRBV12-3 or TRBV12-4 to TRBJ2-2; tentative D call: TRBD1 (6 bases). This CDR3 is 17 amino acids long. The CDR3 loop is CTSSREWGTMNTGELFF. CDR3 nucleotides: TGTACCAGCAGCCGCGAGTGGGGGACAATGAACACCGGGGAGCTGTTTTTT.

This clonotype occurred many times. V gene TRBV5-1 combines with J gene TRBJ2-3; D is unresolved. Germline V lookup: CDR1 SGHRS, CDR2 YFSETQ. This CDR3 is 14 amino acids long. The V gene lost 4 bases and the J gene lost 2 bases, with 11 bases spanning the gap. CDR3 in DNA: TGCGCCAGCAGCCCCTCCTATTCCACAGATACGCAGTATTTT. This translates into CASSPSYSTDTQYF.

This clonotype showed up just a few times. The chain couples TRBV29-1 to TRBJ2-3; D remains ambiguous. This CDR3 region has 16 residues. Germline-derived CDR1 and CDR2 are SQVTM and ANQGSEA. Between the trimmed V and J ends, which lost 0 bases and 0 bases, there was a span of 13 bases. CDR3 DNA: TGCAGCGTTGAAGATCCGCTACAGATGAGCACAGATACGCAGTATTTT. Translating gives CSVEDPLQMSTDTQYF.

This clonotype was recorded at least ten times. The gene calls are TRBV5-1 and TRBJ1-1; D is uncertain. Trimming stripped 2 bases from V and 1 base from J, with 9 bases between. This CDR3 contains 14 residues. In germline, CDR1 is SGHRS, CDR2 YFSETQ. In DNA, the CDR3 is TGCGCCAGCAGCTTTGGTGTCCAGAACACTGAAGCTTTCTTT. Translated, it gives CASSFGVQNTEAFF.

This clonotype was seen at least ten times. V gene TRBV29-1 combines with J gene TRBJ2-1; the match to TRBD2 covers 7 bases. Germline values: CDR1 SQVTM, CDR2 ANQGSEA. The length of the CDR3 is 15 residues. The V gene end was trimmed by 6 bases and the J gene end by 0 bases; junction bases not matched to a gene: 8. This chain's CDR3 is CSVPGGGSSYNEQFF. Written as DNA, the CDR3 is TGCAGCGTCCCGGGAGGCGGGAGCTCCTACAATGAGCAGTTCTTC.

This clonotype was recorded at least ten times. V and J are TRBV10-3 and TRBJ1-5, with 7 nucleotides matching TRBD1. Germline trimming cut 6 bases from V and 0 bases from J; bases unmatched to any gene: 5. CDR1 ENHRY and CDR2 SYGVKD come from the germline V gene. CDR3 length: 15 residues. CDR3 nucleotide sequence: TGTGCCATCAGCCCGGGACAGAATAGCAATCAGCCCCAGCATTTT. Translating gives CAISPGQNSNQPQHF.

Many counts were recorded for this clonotype. The chain couples TRBV7-2 to TRBJ2-5; D remains ambiguous. CDR1 is SGHTA and CDR2 is FQGNSA in the germline V gene. The V and J ends lost 5 bases and 4 bases respectively, with 11 bases between them. This CDR3 has 13 residues. The CDR3 DNA reads TGTGCCAGCAGCCCACCCAAGGGAGAGACCCAGTACTTC. This codes for CASSPPKGETQYF.

This clonotype was counted between two and nine times. At one end the junction does not follow the germline gene, possibly because of a read error. V is TRBV3-1 and J is TRBJ2-3; TRBD2 aligns across 11 bases. Germline V gene sequence: CDR1 LGHDT, CDR2 YNNKEL (reference sequence). The CDR3 has 19 amino acids. The CDR3: CASTQTGSSGRDITDTQYF. The DNA for the CDR3 is TGTGCCAGCACCCAAACAGGAAGTAGCGGGAGGGACATCACAGATACGCAGTATTTT.

Only a few counts were recorded for this clonotype. This sequence joins TRBV7-9 and TRBJ2-7, with 7 positions matching TRBD2. This CDR3 is 13 amino acids long. Losses at the gene ends were 1 base for V and 12 bases for J; bases not matched to a gene: 9. The V gene's germline CDR1 is SEHNR and CDR2 FQNEAQ (reference sequence). The CDR3 DNA is TGTGCCAGCAGCTTAGGTACTAGCGACCGTCCGTACTTC. Protein product: CASSLGTSDRPYF.

There are many counts of this clonotype. The J gene is TRBJ2-1, the V gene TRBV29-1; TRBD2 agrees at 7 bases. With 3 bases clipped from V and 8 bases from J, the junction kept 4 bases outside the gene matches. The germline gives CDR1 SQVTM, CDR2 ANQGSEA. The CDR3 is 12 amino acids. The DNA of the CDR3 is TGCAGCGTTGAGCGGGAGTTCGATGAGCAGTTCTTC. Amino acids: CSVEREFDEQFF.

Points on this clonotype: A much larger clone sits a single nucleotide away, making a read error possible. The V call is TRBV29-1, the J call TRBJ2-1; 7 nucleotides line up with TRBD1. The ends lost 0 bases at V and 5 bases at J; junction bases unmatched: 22. This CDR3 has 20 residues. Germline CDR1 and CDR2: SQVTM and ANQGSEA. CDR3 in amino acids: CSVEEPDRRILLAQHNEQFF. The CDR3 coding sequence is TGCAGCGTTGAAGAGCCGGACAGGCGGATTTTGCTTGCCCAGCACAATGAGCAGTTCTTC.

This clonotype was observed at least ten times. V gene TRBV7-6 combines with J gene TRBJ2-1, with 11 bases aligning to TRBD2. The CDR3 spans 16 residues. Germline V lookup: CDR1 SGHVS, CDR2 FNYEAQ. V dropped 5 bases and J dropped 1; count of bases not matched to a gene: 4. CDR3 protein: CASSPRTSGSYNEQFF. The CDR3 bases are TGTGCCAGCAGCCCCCGGACTAGCGGGTCCTACAATGAGCAGTTCTTC.

The genes are TRBV14 and TRBJ1-2; D is possibly TRBD1 (6 bases). Germline CDR1 SGHDN, CDR2 FVKESK. The V end was cut by 0 bases, the J end by 4 bases, with 9 bases between. This CDR3 has 14 residues. The CDR3 nucleotides read TGTGCCAGCAGCCAAGAGGACAGCTCCTATGGCTACACCTTC. Translated, it gives CASSQEDSSYGYTF.

This clonotype was detected ten times or more. The genes are TRBV12-3 or TRBV12-4 and TRBJ2-5; D gene unclear. The CDR3 loop spans 13 amino acids. The V gene lost 6 bases and the J gene lost 7 bases, with 15 bases spanning the gap. CDR3 amino acids: CASRIGASGTQYF. CDR3 in DNA: TGTGCCAGCAGGATTGGAGCTTCGGGGACCCAGTACTTC.

This clonotype appeared many times. In DNA form, the CDR3 reads TGCGCCAGCAGCACGAGGGAGACCCAGTACTTC. This translates into CASSTRETQYF. This chain joins TRBV5-1 and TRBJ2-5, with unresolved D. V was trimmed by 4 bases and J by 5 bases, leaving 6 bases between them. The CDR3 totals 11 residues. CDR1 is SGHRS, CDR2 YFSETQ, per germline.